The next 18 T cell receptor beta chains were all read from a single sample in a study of shared clonotypes between healthy human individuals. CD8 cells regarded as naive lacked CD45RO, were positively chosen for CCR7, and omitted terminally differentiated effector memory CD45RA+ cells. Sequencing used immunoSEQ multiplex PCR; TCRdb keeps in-frame clones, though not all of them. The data show some 600,000 clones, about 95% seen once. The sequenced sample consisted of naive CD8+ T cells sorted from blood. These receptors were obtained from a woman in her twenties or thirties in good health.

The chain carries TRBV28 and TRBJ1-2; possible D gene TRBD1, 6 bases. This CDR3 has 15 amino acids. Germline assignment: CDR1 MDHEN and CDR2 SYDVKM. V gave up 1 base and J gave up 4 bases, with 13 bases separating them. CDR3 in DNA: TGTGCCAGCAGTTTATCCCAGGGCAGGGGCTATGGCTACACCTTC. Its translation is CASSLSQGRGYGYTF.

The V and J genes are TRBV28 and TRBJ1-1; D possibly corresponds to TRBD1 (5 bases). The CDR3 is made up of 15 amino acids. V was pared by 5 bases and J by 5 bases, with 18 bases between. Germline loops: CDR1 MDHEN, CDR2 SYDVKM. The CDR3 loop is CASSPQYYQGTEAFF. The CDR3 coding sequence is TGTGCCAGCAGTCCCCAGTACTATCAGGGAACTGAAGCTTTCTTT.

This clone was recorded once. The rearrangement joins TRBV5-8 to TRBJ2-1; 9 positions match TRBD2. This CDR3 spans 14 amino acids. Trimming removed 3 bases from V and 15 bases from J; junction bases left unmatched: 13. Germline lookup yields CDR1 SGHTS and CDR2 YDEGEE. CDR3 nucleotide sequence: TGTGCCAGCAGCTACGGGACTAGCAGAATAAGGGGGTTCTTC. It codes for CASSYGTSRIRGFF.

The rearrangement uses TRBV28 and TRBJ2-5, with TRBD2 identical over 11 bases. CDR3 length equals 17 residues. Trimming cost V 6 bases and J 5 bases; bases outside gene matches: 14. Per germline, CDR1 MDHEN and CDR2 SYDVKM. This CDR3 reads CASRTGTSGPKGETQYF. The CDR3 DNA sequence: TGTGCCAGCAGGACCGGGACTAGCGGACCTAAGGGGGAGACCCAGTACTTC. Looking up the rest from reference TRBV28 and TRBJ2-5 gives the full variable domain: DVKVTQSSRYLVKRTGEKVFLECVQDMDHENMFWYRQDPGLGLRLIYFSYDVKMKEKGDIPEGYSVSREKKERFSLILESASTNQTSMYLCASRTGTSGPKGETQYFGPGTRLLVL.

The chain joins TRBV6-5 to TRBJ2-7; D unresolved. V lost 6 bases, J lost 2 bases, and 14 bases lay in between. CDR1 and CDR2 from the germline V gene are MNHEY and SVGAGI. The CDR3 is 14 amino acids. The DNA for the CDR3 is TGTGCCAGCAGCCCTGGTGGGCCGGCCTACGAGCAGTACTTC. Translating gives CASSPGGPAYEQYF.

The CDR3 DNA is TGTGCCAGCAGCACAGGGGGAACGAGAGACAATGAGCAGTTCTTC. It translates to CASSTGGTRDNEQFF. This chain links TRBV7-3 with TRBJ2-1; 8 bases are a match to TRBD1. J lost 5 bases, V lost 5 bases, and 8 bases had no gene match. Germline assignment: CDR1 SGHTA and CDR2 FQGTGA. The CDR3 is 15 amino acids.

The chain is built from TRBV7-2 and TRBJ2-7; D unresolved. CDR1 SGHTA and CDR2 FQGNSA come from the germline V gene. Trimming removed 6 bases from V and 5 bases from J, with 8 bases in between. CDR3 length equals 11 residues. Here the CDR3 DNA reads TGTGCCAGCAGTATCATCGACGAGCAGTACTTC. It is translated as CASSIIDEQYF.

The J gene is TRBJ2-1, the V gene TRBV15; D may be TRBD1 or TRBD2 (7 bases each). Germline values: CDR1 LNHNV, CDR2 YYDKDF (reference sequence). The CDR3 totals 13 residues. V lost 8 bases and J 8 bases, leaving 16 bases between the germline ends. The CDR3 nucleotides are TGTGCCACCGGGGAGGGGGCAGTCTATGAGCAGTTCTTC. It translates to CATGEGAVYEQFF.

This rearrangement joins TRBV11-2 to TRBJ2-7; 7 nucleotides line up with TRBD2. The CDR3 spans 14 residues. The V segment lost 8 bases and the J segment 2 bases; nucleotides outside the gene matches: 9. Germline V CDR1 and CDR2: SGHAT, FQNNGV. The chain's CDR3 is CASGLGGVAYEQYF. CDR3 DNA: TGTGCCAGCGGGCTGGGGGGGGTAGCCTACGAGCAGTACTTC.

This clone was recorded only once. The rearrangement links TRBV7-8 to TRBJ1-2; TRBD1 matches at 7 bases. This CDR3 region has 16 residues. J was trimmed by 3 bases and V by 5 bases; bases with no gene match: 12. Germline V gene sequence: CDR1 SGHVS, CDR2 FQNEAQ. This CDR3 is CASSVTLPGTDYGYTF. In nucleotides, the CDR3 is TGTGCCAGCAGCGTAACGTTACCGGGGACAGACTATGGCTACACCTTC.

This chain connects TRBV27 to TRBJ2-3; 9 nucleotides line up with TRBD1. The germline V gene encodes CDR1 MNHEY and CDR2 SMNVEV (reference sequence). The CDR3 contains 15 residues. With 4 bases clipped from V and 4 bases from J, the junction kept 6 bases outside the gene matches. The CDR3 reads CASSSATGGPDTQYF. Written as DNA, the CDR3 is TGTGCCAGCAGTTCCGCGACAGGGGGACCAGATACGCAGTATTTT.

This chain joins TRBV29-1 and TRBJ2-5, with 8 positions matching TRBD2. This CDR3 has 14 residues. V dropped 6 bases and J dropped 4; count of bases not matched to a gene: 10. CDR1 is SQVTM and CDR2 is ANQGSEA in the germline V gene. The CDR3 protein is CSVTGTSIGETQYF. The CDR3 nucleotides are TGCAGCGTCACCGGGACTAGTATTGGAGAGACCCAGTACTTC.

This chain uses TRBV19 with TRBJ1-1; D unresolved. Trimming shortened V by 6 bases and J by 4 bases, and 15 bases separated the two germline ends. The CDR3 spans 14 residues. The germline V gene has CDR1 LNHDA and CDR2 SQIVND (reference sequence). This chain's CDR3 is CASSPAQRGTEAFF. In DNA form, the CDR3 reads TGTGCCAGTAGCCCCGCCCAACGGGGCACTGAAGCTTTCTTT.

This clone occurred once. The CDR3 reads CASSQRILAGPMNTGELFF. DNA of the CDR3: TGCGCCAGCAGCCAACGGATCCTTGCGGGCCCCATGAACACCGGGGAGCTGTTTTTT. The V call is TRBV4-1, the J call TRBJ2-2; D perhaps matches TRBD2 (5 bases). Per germline, CDR1 MGHRA and CDR2 YSYEKL. The CDR3 is 19 amino acids. Trimming pared 2 bases from V and 1 base from J, leaving 20 bases between.

The chain combines TRBV7-9 with TRBJ1-2; D is uncertain. In germline, CDR1 is SEHNR, CDR2 FQNEAQ (reference sequence). The length of the CDR3 is 15 residues. Between the trimmed V and J ends, which lost 1 base and 4 bases, there was a span of 13 bases. CDR3 DNA: TGTGCCAGCAGCTTAGATGGAGCGTCACGCTATGGCTACACCTTC. Protein: CASSLDGASRYGYTF.

J is TRBJ2-1 and V is TRBV19; TRBD2 aligns across 9 bases. Germline CDR1 reads LNHDA; CDR2 reads SQIVND (reference sequence). CDR3 length: 13 residues. V was pared by 8 bases and J by 5 bases, with 4 bases of the junction left unmatched. The CDR3 spells CASGAGGNNEQFF. DNA of the CDR3: TGTGCCAGTGGAGCGGGAGGCAACAATGAGCAGTTCTTC.

Worth noting for this clone: The sample carries other DNA sequences with the same CDR3. V is TRBV19 and J is TRBJ1-1; maybe TRBD1 (6 bases). Germline-derived CDR1 and CDR2 are LNHDA and SQIVND (reference sequence). V was cut by 3 bases and J by 2 bases, with 13 bases left in between. The CDR3 spans 15 residues. The chain's CDR3 is CASSMFGGANTEAFF. CDR3 coding DNA: TGTGCCAGTAGTATGTTCGGGGGGGCAAACACTGAAGCTTTCTTT.

This clone was picked up one time. V usage is TRBV4-2 and J usage is TRBJ1-2, with D perhaps TRBD1 (6 bases). With 2 bases removed from V and 4 bases from J, the gap between germline ends came to 23 bases. Germline-derived CDR1 and CDR2 are LGHNA and YNFKEQ. The CDR3 length is 18 residues. The CDR3 bases are TGTGCCAGCAGCCAAATCCTACCCCAGAAGGGACAACTCTATGGCTACACCTTC. Its translation is CASSQILPQKGQLYGYTF.